Listed below are T cell receptor beta chains from one sample, sequenced in a study of shared clonotypes between healthy human individuals. This table comes from immunoSEQ multiplex PCR, and its TCRdb copy is limited to in-frame clones, with some not included. The sample includes under 650,000 clones, 90% to 96% of them seen just once. The sequenced sample consisted of naive CD4+ T cells sorted from blood. The receptors shown here come from a woman aged 25 to 39 in good health. CDR3s include the opening cysteine and the closing phenylalanine or tryptophan. A D gene is named only where the DNA matches it firmly. Clone size appears in some rows only: once, few, many, or a class for an expanded clone.

clone_size: .; v_call: TRBV5-6; d_call: .; j_call: TRBJ2-5; cdr3_aa: CASSFVGSQETQYF; cdr3_nt: TGTGCCAGCAGCTTCGTGGGGTCGCAAGAGACCCAGTACTTC
clone_size: .; v_call: TRBV28; d_call: .; j_call: TRBJ2-3; cdr3_aa: CASGLSTDTQYF; cdr3_nt: TGTGCCAGCGGTCTTAGCACAGATACGCAGTATTTT
clone_size: once; v_call: TRBV7-9; d_call: .; j_call: TRBJ2-7; cdr3_aa: CASSSGQIPPYEQYF; cdr3_nt: TGTGCCAGCAGCTCCGGACAGATTCCTCCCTACGAGCAGTACTTC
clone_size: .; v_call: TRBV6-6; d_call: .; j_call: TRBJ1-1; cdr3_aa: CASSYSEGGEPGAFF; cdr3_nt: TGTGCCAGCAGTTACTCGGAAGGAGGGGAGCCGGGAGCTTTCTTT
clone_size: .; v_call: TRBV29-1; d_call: TRBD2; j_call: TRBJ2-3; cdr3_aa: CSAPGGTTDTQYF; cdr3_nt: TGCAGCGCCCCCGGGGGGACCACAGATACGCAGTATTTT
clone_size: .; v_call: TRBV27; d_call: TRBD1; j_call: TRBJ2-2; cdr3_aa: CASSRDRVPGELFF; cdr3_nt: TGTGCCAGCAGTCGGGACAGGGTACCCGGGGAGCTGTTTTTT
clone_size: .; v_call: TRBV27; d_call: .; j_call: TRBJ2-7; cdr3_aa: CASSFGLQSSSYEQYF; cdr3_nt: TGTGCCAGCAGTTTTGGGTTACAGAGTAGCTCCTACGAGCAGTACTTC
clone_size: .; v_call: TRBV6-5; d_call: .; j_call: TRBJ1-2; cdr3_aa: CASRFSPANYGYTF; cdr3_nt: TGTGCCAGCAGATTCAGCCCAGCTAACTATGGCTACACCTTC
clone_size: once; v_call: TRBV19; d_call: .; j_call: TRBJ1-5; cdr3_aa: CASSMMAGRSPSFGNQPQHF; cdr3_nt: TGTGCCAGTAGTATGATGGCAGGGCGATCCCCAAGCTTTGGCAATCAGCCCCAGCATTTT
clone_size: .; v_call: TRBV11-2; d_call: TRBD2; j_call: TRBJ2-1; cdr3_aa: CASSPKGLAGDNEQFF; cdr3_nt: TGTGCCAGCAGCCCGAAAGGACTAGCGGGCGACAATGAGCAGTTCTTC
clone_size: .; v_call: TRBV5-1; d_call: .; j_call: TRBJ2-7; cdr3_aa: CASSQGDSYEQYF; cdr3_nt: TGCGCCAGCAGTCAGGGCGACTCCTACGAGCAGTACTTC
clone_size: .; v_call: TRBV5-4; d_call: TRBD2; j_call: TRBJ2-1; cdr3_aa: CASSNWTSGYNEQFF; cdr3_nt: TGTGCCAGCAGCAATTGGACTAGCGGCTACAATGAGCAGTTCTTC
clone_size: .; v_call: TRBV10-2; d_call: TRBD2; j_call: TRBJ2-7; cdr3_aa: CASSPSGRWEQYF; cdr3_nt: TGCGCCAGCAGTCCTAGCGGGAGATGGGAGCAGTACTTC
clone_size: .; v_call: TRBV9; d_call: .; j_call: TRBJ2-1; cdr3_aa: CASSVVARTVYNEQFF; cdr3_nt: TGTGCCAGCAGCGTAGTGGCGAGGACTGTCTACAATGAGCAGTTCTTC
clone_size: .; v_call: TRBV29-1; d_call: .; j_call: TRBJ2-7; cdr3_aa: CSASPGMGFYEQYF; cdr3_nt: TGCAGCGCGAGCCCAGGGATGGGTTTCTACGAGCAGTACTTC
clone_size: .; v_call: TRBV28; d_call: .; j_call: TRBJ1-5; cdr3_aa: CASGGGGSIQPQHF; cdr3_nt: TGTGCCAGCGGGGGGGGAGGTAGTATTCAGCCCCAGCATTTT
clone_size: .; v_call: TRBV25-1; d_call: TRBD2; j_call: TRBJ2-7; cdr3_aa: CASRASGRAYEQYF; cdr3_nt: TGTGCCAGCAGGGCTAGCGGGAGGGCCTACGAGCAGTACTTC
clone_size: .; v_call: TRBV27; d_call: .; j_call: TRBJ1-4; cdr3_aa: CASSPGPLLGTNEKLFF; cdr3_nt: TGTGCCAGCAGTCCAGGCCCTTTACTTGGAACTAATGAAAAACTGTTTTTT
clone_size: few; v_call: TRBV28; d_call: TRBD1; j_call: TRBJ2-2; cdr3_aa: CASGLDRANTGELFF; cdr3_nt: TGTGCCAGCGGCCTAGACAGGGCCAACACCGGGGAGCTGTTTTTT
clone_size: .; v_call: TRBV11-1; d_call: TRBD1; j_call: TRBJ2-7; cdr3_aa: CASSFRQGQFYEQYF; cdr3_nt: TGTGCCAGCAGCTTTAGACAGGGGCAATTCTACGAGCAGTACTTC
clone_size: once; v_call: TRBV11-2; d_call: TRBD1; j_call: TRBJ1-6; cdr3_aa: CASSLKDRGLYSPLHF; cdr3_nt: TGTGCCAGCAGCTTAAAAGACAGGGGTTTGTATTCACCCCTCCACTTT
clone_size: .; v_call: TRBV19; d_call: .; j_call: TRBJ1-5; cdr3_aa: CASSMGQIYSNQPQHF; cdr3_nt: TGTGCCAGTAGTATGGGTCAGATCTATAGCAATCAGCCCCAGCATTTT
clone_size: .; v_call: TRBV5-1; d_call: TRBD2; j_call: TRBJ2-5; cdr3_aa: CASYRGLAGGPRETQYF; cdr3_nt: TGCGCCAGTTACAGGGGACTAGCGGGAGGGCCTCGAGAGACCCAGTACTTC
clone_size: .; v_call: TRBV2; d_call: TRBD2; j_call: TRBJ2-7; cdr3_aa: CASRASLSGSSYEQYF; cdr3_nt: TGTGCCAGCAGGGCCTCCCTTAGCGGGAGCTCCTACGAGCAGTACTTC
clone_size: .; v_call: TRBV28; d_call: .; j_call: TRBJ2-1; cdr3_aa: CASSFWVRDKEISYNEQFF; cdr3_nt: TGTGCCAGCAGTTTTTGGGTAAGAGACAAAGAGATTTCCTACAATGAGCAGTTCTTC
clone_size: .; v_call: TRBV29-1; d_call: .; j_call: TRBJ1-4; cdr3_aa: CSVEDGAGSEKLFF; cdr3_nt: TGCAGCGTTGAAGATGGAGCAGGGTCTGAAAAACTGTTTTTT
clone_size: .; v_call: TRBV25-1; d_call: TRBD1; j_call: TRBJ2-2; cdr3_aa: CASSSRTGNTGELFF; cdr3_nt: TGTGCCAGCAGTTCTCGGACAGGGAACACCGGGGAGCTGTTTTTT
clone_size: .; v_call: TRBV25-1; d_call: TRBD2; j_call: TRBJ2-2; cdr3_aa: CASSPSGLPPTGELFF; cdr3_nt: TGTGCCAGCAGCCCTAGCGGCTTGCCCCCCACCGGGGAGCTGTTTTTT
clone_size: .; v_call: TRBV5-1; d_call: TRBD1; j_call: TRBJ2-5; cdr3_aa: CASSLVQGRQQETQYF; cdr3_nt: TGCGCCAGCAGCTTGGTACAGGGGCGTCAGCAAGAGACCCAGTACTTC
clone_size: .; v_call: TRBV7-9; d_call: .; j_call: TRBJ1-1; cdr3_aa: CASSLAVGVNTEAFF; cdr3_nt: TGTGCCAGCAGCTTGGCGGTGGGCGTGAACACTGAAGCTTTCTTT
clone_size: .; v_call: TRBV28; d_call: .; j_call: TRBJ2-7; cdr3_aa: CASSSSDVPYEQYF; cdr3_nt: TGTGCCAGCAGTTCATCCGACGTGCCCTACGAGCAGTACTTC
clone_size: .; v_call: TRBV11-2; d_call: .; j_call: TRBJ2-7; cdr3_aa: CASSLGRGVREQYF; cdr3_nt: TGTGCCAGCAGCCTCGGGCGCGGGGTGAGAGAGCAGTACTTC